These 22 T cell receptor beta chains share one sample of origin, sequenced in a study of T cells in Graves' hyperthyroidism and ophthalmopathy. Amplified TCR beta CDR3 regions came from RNA transcripts. In the first-round RT-PCR of the TCR CDR3, the HTBI primer set was used. TCRdb called the multiplex PCR reads again in MiXCR, with one record for every CDR3 protein. This sample has a few hundred thousand distinct CDR3 sequences; 15% to 18% occur once, and the top ten carry 7.3%. The sequencing input was blood. These receptors came from a woman aged 25 to 45 with Graves' hyperthyroidism.

This clonotype occurred many times. The rearrangement links TRBV7-2 to TRBJ2-7, with 9 bases identical to TRBD2. The CDR3 loop spans 16 amino acids. The J segment lost 2 bases and the V segment lost 1 base, leaving 6 bases of the junction unmatched. CDR1 and CDR2 (germline): SGHTA, FQGNSA. This CDR3 reads CASSLGGTSRTYEQYF. The CDR3 region has the DNA TGTGCCAGCAGCTTAGGGGGGACTAGCAGGACCTACGAGCAGTACTTC.

This chain connects TRBV12-3 or TRBV12-4 to TRBJ2-3; D assignment may be TRBD1 or TRBD2 (5 bases each). The CDR3 contains 14 residues. The V end lost 1 base, the J end lost 5 bases, and 10 bases lay between the germline ends. In DNA, the CDR3 is TGTGCCAGCAGTTTAGTAGCGAGGGGAGATACGCAGTATTTT. This sequence encodes CASSLVARGDTQYF.

This clonotype appeared many times. The chain joins TRBV18 to TRBJ2-3, with a weak D call TRBD1 (6 bases). Germline lookup yields CDR1 KGHSH and CDR2 LQKENI. The V and J ends lost 10 bases and 6 bases respectively, with 20 bases between them. The CDR3 has 14 amino acids. As DNA, the CDR3 is TGTGCCACCTCCCGAGACAGGTGGGCGGATACGCAGTATTTT. Amino acid sequence: CATSRDRWADTQYF.

This clonotype was counted at least ten times. The rearrangement uses TRBV20-1 and TRBJ2-1, with D perhaps matching TRBD2 (5 bases). Trimming took 6 bases from V and 2 from J, leaving 8 bases between them. This CDR3 is built from 12 residues. In germline, CDR1 is DFQATT, CDR2 SNEGSKA (reference sequence). This CDR3 is CSAPGTYNEQFF. Written as DNA, the CDR3 is TGCAGTGCCCCGGGGACCTACAATGAGCAGTTCTTC.

This clonotype occurred many times. The rearrangement joins TRBV20-1 to TRBJ2-5, with 7 nucleotides matching TRBD2. The germline V gene encodes CDR1 DFQATT and CDR2 SNEGSKA (reference sequence). Trimming removed 1 base from V and 5 bases from J; junction bases left unmatched: 13. The CDR3 runs 16 residues. The CDR3 region has the DNA TGCAGTGCTAGAGGTTTCGGGGGGTCGGAGATTGAGACCCAGTACTTC. Translated: CSARGFGGSEIETQYF.

As to this clonotype: Since a much larger clone is just one base distant, this may be a read error. The CDR3 loop is CATRAKDRVSHEQYF. The CDR3 region has the DNA TGTGCCACCAGAGCCAAAGACAGGGTCTCCCACGAGCAGTACTTC. The chain has TRBV24-1 and TRBJ2-7; 7 bases match TRBD1. The CDR3 is 15 amino acids. Germline-derived CDR1 and CDR2 are KGHDR and SFDVKD.

This clonotype was observed at least ten times. The chain uses TRBV30 and TRBJ1-3; D unclear. V was cut by 4 bases and J by 0 bases, with 13 bases left in between. The CDR3 is 15 residues long. CDR1 is GTSNPN, CDR2 SVGIG, per germline (reference sequence). The CDR3 loop reads CAWTYQNPSGNTIYF. The CDR3 DNA reads TGTGCCTGGACTTATCAGAACCCCTCTGGAAACACCATATATTTT.

Ten or more counts support this clonotype. The chain uses TRBV20-1 and TRBJ2-1; TRBD1 matches at 9 bases. The CDR3 runs 13 residues. The germline gives CDR1 DFQATT, CDR2 SNEGSKA (reference sequence). The trim removed 5 bases at V and 4 bases at J, leaving 3 bases unmatched. CDR3 sequence reads: CSAPDRGYNEQFF. For the CDR3, the DNA is TGCAGTGCTCCGGACAGGGGTTACAATGAGCAGTTCTTC.

There are many counts of this clonotype. The rearrangement joins TRBV12-3 or TRBV12-4 to TRBJ2-3; 7 bases line up with TRBD2. The trim removed 5 bases at V and 2 bases at J, leaving 10 bases unmatched. The CDR3 consists of 16 residues. The CDR3, as DNA: TGTGCCAGCAGTCCCTCCGGGGGAGGGAACACAGATACGCAGTATTTT. Amino acid sequence: CASSPSGGGNTDTQYF.

This clonotype came up a few times. V is TRBV5-1 and J is TRBJ2-6; 7 positions agree with TRBD1. The length of the CDR3 is 18 residues. With 5 bases clipped from V and 0 bases from J, the junction kept 11 bases outside the gene matches. Germline values: CDR1 SGHRS, CDR2 YFSETQ. The CDR3 DNA follows: TGCGCCAGCAGACGAACCCCGGGACAGAGCTCTGGGGCCAACGTCCTGACTTTC. This codes for CASRRTPGQSSGANVLTF. The full variable domain, its missing parts supplied by reference TRBV5-1 and TRBJ2-6, is KAGVTQTPRYLIKTRGQQVTLSCSPISGHRSVSWYQQTPGQGLQFLFEYFSETQRNKGNFPGRFSGRQFSNSRSEMNVSTLELGDSALYLCASRRTPGQSSGANVLTFGAGSRLTVL.

This clonotype has ten or more counts. The gene calls are TRBV11-2 and TRBJ2-7; tentative D call: TRBD1 (7 bases). Per germline, CDR1 SGHAT and CDR2 FQNNGV. The CDR3 totals 16 residues. With 0 bases removed from V and 2 bases from J, the gap between germline ends came to 14 bases. The CDR3 here is CASSLDPPGGTYEQYF. The CDR3 region has the DNA TGTGCCAGCAGCTTAGATCCCCCAGGGGGGACCTACGAGCAGTACTTC.

This chain uses TRBV3-1 with TRBJ1-1, with unresolved D. The V and J ends lost 5 bases and 5 bases respectively, with 15 bases between them. CDR1 is LGHDT, CDR2 YNNKEL, per germline (reference sequence). CDR3 length: 14 amino acids. The CDR3 bases are TGTGCCAGCAGCGGCCGGGCCCCGGAGACTGAAGCTTTCTTT. Its protein is CASSGRAPETEAFF.

This clonotype was recorded once. This clone may be a read error of a much larger clone one base away. The chain is built from TRBV9 and TRBJ2-2, with 7 bases identical to TRBD2. The CDR3 covers 15 residues. Germline V CDR1 and CDR2: SGDLS, YYNGEE. J was trimmed by 3 bases and V by 0 bases; bases with no gene match: 2. CDR3 region: CASSVAGGYTGELFF. The CDR3 bases are TGTGCCAGCAGCGTAGCGGGAGGCTACACCGGGGAGCTGTTTTTT.

CDR3 nucleotide sequence: TGCAGTGCATCCCCACGTGTTGACAATGAGCAGTTCTTC. It yields the protein CSASPRVDNEQFF. The chain employs TRBV20-1 and TRBJ2-1; D is unclear. CDR3 length equals 13 residues. The V and J ends lost 6 bases and 5 bases respectively, with 14 bases between them. CDR1 is DFQATT, CDR2 SNEGSKA, per germline (reference sequence).

The rearrangement joins TRBV20-1 to TRBJ2-7; D not resolved. With 0 bases removed from V and 0 bases from J, the gap between germline ends came to 12 bases. From germline, CDR1 is DFQATT and CDR2 SNEGSKA (reference sequence). This CDR3 has 15 residues. The DNA for the CDR3 is TGCAGTGCTAGAGATCACTCGAGGAGCTCCTACGAGCAGTACTTC. It yields the protein CSARDHSRSSYEQYF.

This clonotype was detected ten times or more. The CDR3, as DNA: TGTGCCAGCAGCCAGTATAGCAGATACTTCTCCTACGAGCAGTACTTC. It yields the protein CASSQYSRYFSYEQYF. The gene calls are TRBV3-1 and TRBJ2-7, with unresolved D. Germline CDR1 and CDR2: LGHDT and YNNKEL (reference sequence). This CDR3 is 16 amino acids long. V lost 3 bases and J lost 0, with 15 bases in between.

V is TRBV5-1 and J is TRBJ1-1, with unresolved D. This CDR3 is 14 amino acids long. Trimming cost V 0 bases and J 1 base, with 7 bases left between them. Germline CDR1 and CDR2: SGHRS and YFSETQ. The CDR3 sequence is CASSLADRNTEAFF. DNA for the CDR3: TGCGCCAGCAGCTTGGCAGACCGGAACACTGAAGCTTTCTTT.

V is TRBV18 and J is TRBJ2-1; D may be TRBD1 (6 bases). The ends were cut back, 2 bases at V and 9 bases at J, with 20 bases in the middle. Germline loops: CDR1 KGHSH, CDR2 LQKENI. The CDR3 extends over 16 amino acids. CDR3 nucleotide sequence: TGTGCCAGCTCACCAGCTAATGTGGCAGGGGCGGGTGAGCAGTTCTTC. Amino acids: CASSPANVAGAGEQFF.

There are many counts of this clonotype. The rearrangement joins TRBV28 to TRBJ1-4; possibly TRBD1 for D (6 bases). The germline gives CDR1 MDHEN, CDR2 SYDVKM. V dropped 6 bases and J dropped 4 bases, with 12 bases sitting between them. The CDR3 extends over 14 amino acids. The CDR3 DNA is TGTGCCAGCAGCTCTGGACAGCTTAATGAAAAACTGTTTTTT. It translates to CASSSGQLNEKLFF.

This clonotype was counted many times. The chain couples TRBV28 to TRBJ2-7, with 15 bases matching TRBD2. This CDR3 contains 18 residues. Germline V gene lookup returns CDR1 MDHEN and CDR2 SYDVKM. The ends lost 5 bases at V and 3 bases at J; junction bases unmatched: 11. The CDR3: CASSPWTSGRGRSYEQYF. The DNA of the CDR3 is TGTGCCAGCAGTCCATGGACTAGCGGGAGGGGCCGGAGCTACGAGCAGTACTTC.

This clonotype was seen many times. The chain links TRBV7-9 to TRBJ1-1, with D uncertain. The V gene's germline CDR1 is SEHNR and CDR2 FQNEAQ (reference sequence). The CDR3 has 12 amino acids. Deletions cut 4 bases from V and 5 bases from J, with 8 bases between. Here the CDR3 reads CASSWTATEAFF. The CDR3, as DNA: TGTGCCAGCAGCTGGACTGCTACTGAAGCTTTCTTT.

The table lists this clonotype with many counts. The V and J genes are TRBV28 and TRBJ2-7; a weak D match, TRBD2 (5 bases). There are 17 residues in the CDR3. V lost 5 bases, J lost 1 base, and 21 bases lay in between. Germline V gene data show CDR1 as MDHEN and CDR2 as SYDVKM. This chain's CDR3 is CASSPPPVARGSYEQYF. The CDR3 DNA reads TGTGCCAGCAGTCCCCCCCCCGTTGCTCGAGGGTCCTACGAGCAGTACTTC.